These 22 T cell receptor beta chains came from one sample sequenced in a study of T-cell reconstitution after alpha-beta-depleted transplantation in children. Unique molecular identifiers featured in how the TCRbeta library was prepared. A single record per CDR3 protein comes from TCRdb applying MiXCR to the PCR reads. This table has a few hundred thousand distinct CDR3 sequences, under 15% appearing once. This specimen consisted of PBMCs, mostly from graft donor cells, obtained 360 days after TCRalphabeta/CD19-depleted stem cell transplant. The receptors were sampled from a male patient between 10 and 17 years old who had a stem cell transplant for acute myeloid leukemia, so the T cells may come from the graft donor.

This clonotype was observed many times. The chain uses TRBV29-1 and TRBJ1-1, with D possibly TRBD1 on 6 matching bases. The V end was cut by 7 bases, the J end by 0 bases, with 15 bases between. This CDR3 contains 14 residues. Per germline, CDR1 SQVTM and CDR2 ANQGSEA. Written as DNA, the CDR3 is TGCAGCGGATGGACAGCCCGTCTGAACACTGAAGCTTTCTTT. Its protein product is CSGWTARLNTEAFF. The full variable domain, with the rest looked up from reference TRBV29-1 and TRBJ1-1, is SAVISQKPSRDICQRGTSLTIQCQVDSQVTMMFWYRQQPGQSLTLIATANQGSEATYESGFVIDKFPISRPNLTFSTLTVSNMSPEDSSIYLCSGWTARLNTEAFFGQGTRLTVV.

The V call is TRBV6-2 or TRBV6-3, the J call TRBJ2-2; 7 bases match TRBD1. V gave up 4 bases and J gave up 6 bases; unmatched junction bases: 14. This CDR3 has 17 amino acids. Germline V CDR1 and CDR2: MNHEY, SVGEGT. Here the CDR3 reads CASSSPRTGRVSGELFF. The CDR3 region has the DNA TGTGCCAGCAGTTCGCCTCGGACAGGTCGAGTCTCCGGGGAGCTGTTTTTT.

CDR3 sequence reads: CASSHRGGLYEQYF. The CDR3 bases are TGTGCCAGCAGTCACCGCGGGGGCCTCTACGAGCAGTACTTC. The chain has TRBV28 and TRBJ2-7, with D perhaps TRBD2 (7 bases). This CDR3 region has 14 residues. CDR1 and CDR2 (germline): MDHEN, SYDVKM. The V gene lost 5 bases and the J gene lost 3 bases, with 14 bases spanning the gap.

This clonotype occurred a few times. The rearrangement joins TRBV7-2 to TRBJ2-7; 8 nucleotides match TRBD2. Germline assignment: CDR1 SGHTA and CDR2 FQGNSA. Losses at the gene ends were 1 base for V and 3 bases for J; bases not matched to a gene: 5. The CDR3 runs to 15 residues. The CDR3 DNA sequence: TGTGCCAGCAGCTTAGTTAGCGGGGCCTACTACGAGCAGTACTTC. Residues: CASSLVSGAYYEQYF. The full variable domain, rest sourced from reference TRBV7-2 and TRBJ2-7, is GAGVSQSPSNKVTEKGKDVELRCDPISGHTALYWYRQSLGQGLEFLIYFQGNSAPDKSGLPSDRFSAERTGGSVSTLTIQRTQQEDSAVYLCASSLVSGAYYEQYFGPGTRLTVT.

In its sample, this clonotype was seen a few times. The chain uses TRBV12-3 or TRBV12-4 and TRBJ2-1; 10 bases are shared with TRBD2. V lost 3 bases, J lost 4 bases, and 12 bases stayed unmatched. The CDR3 is made up of 18 amino acids. The CDR3 bases are TGTGCCAGCAGTTTTGGCCTAGCGGGAGCCGTAGGGTACAATGAGCAGTTCTTC. Protein: CASSFGLAGAVGYNEQFF.

This clonotype was detected a few times. This chain connects TRBV28 to TRBJ2-5; the match to TRBD2 covers 7 bases. This CDR3 contains 14 residues. With 5 bases clipped from V and 3 bases from J, the junction kept 6 bases outside the gene matches. Germline-derived CDR1 and CDR2 are MDHEN and SYDVKM. DNA of the CDR3: TGTGCCAGCAGTCTTCCTGCGGGGGAAGAGACCCAGTACTTC. Amino acids: CASSLPAGEETQYF.

This clonotype was recorded at least ten times. The gene calls are TRBV30 and TRBJ2-7, with D possibly being TRBD2 (7 bases). V was shortened by 8 bases and J by 1 base, with 12 bases between the two germline ends. Per the germline V gene, CDR1 is GTSNPN and CDR2 is SVGIG (reference sequence). The CDR3 loop spans 12 amino acids. CDR3 sequence (DNA): TGTGCCCAGGGGAGGGCATCCTACGAGCAGTACTTC. The encoded protein is CAQGRASYEQYF.

This sequence joins TRBV7-6 and TRBJ2-2; TRBD2 matches 11 bases. The J segment lost 0 bases and the V segment lost 1 base, leaving 1 base of the junction unmatched. Germline CDR1 SGHVS, CDR2 FNYEAQ. The CDR3 runs to 17 residues. CDR3: CASSLEGLAANTGELFF. As DNA, the CDR3 is TGTGCCAGCAGCTTAGAGGGACTAGCGGCGAACACCGGGGAGCTGTTTTTT.

The rearrangement links TRBV6-6 to TRBJ2-3; perhaps TRBD2 as D (6 bases). The length of the CDR3 is 11 residues. Germline-derived CDR1 and CDR2 are MNHNY and SVGAGI (reference sequence). The germline V and J ends were trimmed by 6 bases and 11 bases, with 12 bases remaining between them. The DNA for the CDR3 is TGTGCCAGCAGGGGGGGACCCGAGCAGTATTTT. This codes for CASRGGPEQYF.

This clonotype was detected many times. The J gene is TRBJ2-7, the V gene TRBV15, with a weak D call TRBD1 (6 bases). From germline, CDR1 is LNHNV and CDR2 YYDKDF (reference sequence). Trimming cost V 0 bases and J 7 bases, with 16 bases left between them. CDR3 length: 15 amino acids. The DNA of the CDR3 is TGTGCCACCAGCAGAGATGTTGGGGGCTTGTGGGAGCAGTACTTC. This translates into CATSRDVGGLWEQYF. The full variable domain, with the rest looked up from reference TRBV15 and TRBJ2-7, is DAMVIQNPRYQVTQFGKPVTLSCSQTLNHNVMYWYQQKSSQAPKLLFHYYDKDFNNEADTPDNFQSRRPNTSFCFLDIRSPGLGDTAMYLCATSRDVGGLWEQYFGPGTRLTVT.

As for this clonotype: A much larger clone lies one base from this, so it may be a read error. The chain joins TRBV29-1 to TRBJ2-7; no clear D gene. The V end lost 4 bases, the J end lost 0 bases, and 10 bases lay between the germline ends. Germline CDR1 is SQVTM and CDR2 is ANQGSEA. The CDR3 sequence is 13 residues long. The CDR3 region has the DNA TGCAGCGTTGGAGATTTCATCTCCTACGAGCAGTACTTC. As protein: CSVGDFISYEQYF.

This clonotype was observed a handful of times. The rearrangement uses TRBV6-2 or TRBV6-3 and TRBJ2-1, with a tentative D call TRBD2 (5 bases). Trimming removed 4 bases from V and 2 bases from J, with 9 bases in between. CDR1 and CDR2 (germline): MNHEY, SVGEGT. CDR3 length: 14 residues. For the CDR3, the DNA is TGTGCCAGCAGTTTCCTAGCCGCCTACAATGAGCAGTTCTTC. This codes for CASSFLAAYNEQFF.

This chain connects TRBV7-8 to TRBJ2-3, with D possibly matching TRBD1 (5 bases). Germline CDR1 SGHVS, CDR2 FQNEAQ. The CDR3 length is 16 residues. The V and J ends lost 2 bases and 0 bases respectively, with 12 bases between them. The CDR3 spells CASSLSVGLSTDTQYF. The CDR3 DNA is TGTGCCAGCAGCTTATCGGTGGGGCTAAGCACAGATACGCAGTATTTT.

The V gene is TRBV12-3 or TRBV12-4, the J gene TRBJ2-7; D call uncertain. V was shortened by 8 bases and J by 7 bases, with 9 bases between the two germline ends. The CDR3 runs 10 residues. DNA of the CDR3: TGTGCCAGCGGTGTTGCTGAGCAGTACTTC. Its protein is CASGVAEQYF.

This clonotype was seen more than once but under ten times. V usage is TRBV25-1 and J usage is TRBJ1-2; D is ambiguous. The CDR3 is made up of 15 amino acids. Trimming left V 4 bases short and J 4 bases short, with 16 bases between. In germline, CDR1 is MGHDK, CDR2 SYGVNS. DNA of the CDR3: TGTGCCAGCAGTGCCTCCGCGGGCAGACTCTATGGCTACACCTTC. Amino acids: CASSASAGRLYGYTF.

This clonotype has a handful of counts. The chain uses TRBV20-1 and TRBJ2-7; 9 bases map to TRBD2. The germline V gene encodes CDR1 DFQATT and CDR2 SNEGSKA (reference sequence). The CDR3 contains 20 residues. The V segment lost 2 bases and the J segment 7 bases; nucleotides outside the gene matches: 27. Here the CDR3 reads CSARFQRGEREAAHPREQYF. As DNA, the CDR3 is TGCAGTGCTAGATTCCAGCGAGGGGAGCGGGAGGCCGCCCACCCCCGAGAGCAGTACTTC.

This clonotype showed up just a few times. The rearrangement uses TRBV5-1 and TRBJ2-6, with D unresolved. Germline loops: CDR1 SGHRS, CDR2 YFSETQ. This CDR3 region has 16 residues. Deletions cut 3 bases from V and 0 bases from J, with 10 bases between. The CDR3 region has the DNA TGCGCCAGCAGCTCAACTATTCTCTCTGGGGCCAACGTCCTGACTTTC. It is translated as CASSSTILSGANVLTF. Drawing the rest from reference TRBV5-1 and TRBJ2-6, the complete variable domain is KAGVTQTPRYLIKTRGQQVTLSCSPISGHRSVSWYQQTPGQGLQFLFEYFSETQRNKGNFPGRFSGRQFSNSRSEMNVSTLELGDSALYLCASSSTILSGANVLTFGAGSRLTVL.

The chain joins TRBV27 to TRBJ2-6; no clear D gene. The V end was cut by 8 bases, the J end by 3 bases, with 8 bases between. This CDR3 has 13 residues. CDR1 MNHEY and CDR2 SMNVEV come from the germline V gene (reference sequence). The CDR3 spells CASRLGGANVLTF. CDR3 DNA sequence: TGTGCCAGCCGCCTGGGTGGGGCCAACGTCCTGACTTTC.

Written as DNA, the CDR3 is TGTGCCAGCAGTCTTCGACTAGCGGGAGCCGGGTCAGATACGCAGTATTTT. It yields the protein CASSLRLAGAGSDTQYF. The rearrangement links TRBV12-3 or TRBV12-4 to TRBJ2-3; 12 bases match TRBD2. The CDR3 spans 17 residues. The V and J ends lost 5 bases and 4 bases, in that order; junction bases with no gene match: 10.

This clonotype has more than one count but fewer than ten. The chain is built from TRBV9 and TRBJ2-1; 12 nucleotides align to TRBD2. The V and J ends lost 4 bases and 9 bases, in that order; junction bases with no gene match: 17. The V gene's germline CDR1 is SGDLS and CDR2 YYNGEE. There are 18 residues in the CDR3. The CDR3 is CASSPRLAGGPGDGEQFF. CDR3 sequence (DNA): TGTGCCAGCAGCCCTCGGCTAGCGGGAGGGCCCGGTGATGGTGAGCAGTTCTTC.

This clonotype was found a few times. Written as DNA, the CDR3 is TGTGCCATCAGTGACAGTGAACAGCTCACAGATACGCAGTATTTT. Its translation is CAISDSEQLTDTQYF. The chain uses TRBV10-3 and TRBJ2-3; D is unresolved. The CDR3 is 15 amino acids. Trimming pared 3 bases from V and 2 bases from J, leaving 12 bases between. The V gene's germline CDR1 is ENHRY and CDR2 SYGVKD.

The V and J genes are TRBV18 and TRBJ2-4, with D possibly being TRBD1 (5 bases). CDR3 size: 14 residues. Trimming removed 3 bases from V and 6 bases from J, with 12 bases in between. Germline CDR1 KGHSH, CDR2 LQKENI. The DNA of the CDR3 is TGTGCCAGCTCACCGGGCCCCCAGGGAAACATTCAGTACTTC. Its protein product is CASSPGPQGNIQYF. Combining the CDR3 with reference TRBV18 and TRBJ2-4 gives the whole variable domain NAGVMQNPRHLVRRRGQEARLRCSPMKGHSHVYWYRQLPEEGLKFMVYLQKENIIDESGMPKERFSAEFPKEGPSILRIQQVVRGDSAAYFCASSPGPQGNIQYFGAGTRLSVL.